The clone carrying this T cell receptor (beta chain) was counted many times. The source of the sample is a study of neurological immune-mediated disorders. TCRdb processed the 5' RACE reads anew with MiXCR; each CDR3 protein has one entry. The sample consists of some 37,000 distinct CDR3 sequences, around 4.8% of them appearing once. The clonotype was recovered from a man between 18 and 35 years old in good health. Sequencing used CD4+ T cells from blood.

The CDR3 sequence is CAWSPGQEAFF. The CDR3, as DNA: TGTGCCTGGAGTCCGGGACAGGAAGCTTTCTTT. The chain recombines TRBV30 with TRBJ1-1; TRBD1 aligns across 7 bases. CDR1 GTSNPN and CDR2 SVGIG come from the germline V gene (reference sequence). The V segment lost 2 bases and the J segment 8 bases; nucleotides outside the gene matches: 2. The CDR3 is 11 residues long.